The rows below give T cell receptor beta chains drawn from one sample of a study of shared clonotypes between healthy human individuals. Some clones are missing from TCRdb's copy, which holds only in-frame ones; the method was immunoSEQ multiplex PCR. The table has 1.5 million to 1.9 million clones, approximately 98% seen once. Sequencing input: naive CD4+ T cells sorted from blood. Every receptor here comes from a man between 25 and 39 years old in good health. The CDR3 runs from the conserved cysteine through the conserved F or W. The D gene is left open where the match is weak. Size is stated for part of the rows, as once, few or many counts, or as a class when the clone is expanded.

clone_size: .; v_call: TRBV5-4; d_call: .; j_call: TRBJ1-2; cdr3_aa: CASSFRTVSNYGYTF; cdr3_nt: TGTGCCAGCAGCTTCCGGACAGTCTCTAACTATGGCTACACCTTC
clone_size: .; v_call: TRBV5-1; d_call: .; j_call: TRBJ2-1; cdr3_aa: CASSLAGYNGQFF; cdr3_nt: TGCGCCAGCAGCTTGGCCGGGTACAATGGGCAGTTCTTC
clone_size: .; v_call: TRBV7-9; d_call: .; j_call: TRBJ2-7; cdr3_aa: CASCRDSLGEQYF; cdr3_nt: TGTGCCAGCTGCCGCGACAGTCTGGGGGAGCAGTACTTC
clone_size: .; v_call: TRBV7-9; d_call: .; j_call: TRBJ2-7; cdr3_aa: CASSPRRPAEQYF; cdr3_nt: TGTGCCAGCAGCCCCCGAAGGCCCGCCGAGCAGTACTTC
clone_size: .; v_call: TRBV7-2; d_call: TRBD2; j_call: TRBJ2-5; cdr3_aa: CASSLVGSGIQETQYF; cdr3_nt: TGTGCCAGCAGCTTAGTGGGTAGCGGGATTCAAGAGACCCAGTACTTC
clone_size: .; v_call: TRBV5-1; d_call: .; j_call: TRBJ2-1; cdr3_aa: CASSLERGYSSYNEQFF; cdr3_nt: TGCGCCAGCAGCTTGGAGCGCGGGTATAGCTCCTACAATGAGCAGTTCTTC
clone_size: .; v_call: TRBV27; d_call: TRBD2; j_call: TRBJ2-3; cdr3_aa: CASSFQHVPSGTRTDTQYF; cdr3_nt: TGTGCCAGCAGTTTTCAGCATGTGCCTAGCGGGACACGGACAGATACGCAGTATTTT
clone_size: .; v_call: TRBV7-2; d_call: .; j_call: TRBJ2-7; cdr3_aa: CASSSYTYEQYF; cdr3_nt: TGTGCCAGCAGCTCCTACACCTACGAGCAGTACTTC
clone_size: .; v_call: TRBV7-8; d_call: TRBD1; j_call: TRBJ2-7; cdr3_aa: CASSLARTGYEQYF; cdr3_nt: TGTGCCAGCAGCTTAGCGCGGACAGGGTACGAGCAGTACTTC
clone_size: .; v_call: TRBV5-1; d_call: .; j_call: TRBJ1-1; cdr3_aa: CASSWDRSNTEAFF; cdr3_nt: TGCGCCAGCAGCTGGGATCGCTCGAACACTGAAGCTTTCTTT
clone_size: .; v_call: TRBV21-1; d_call: .; j_call: TRBJ2-7; cdr3_aa: CASILAGAHEQYF; cdr3_nt: TGTGCCAGCATTTTAGCGGGAGCCCACGAGCAGTACTTC
clone_size: .; v_call: TRBV11-2; d_call: .; j_call: TRBJ2-7; cdr3_aa: CASSSKGGLAYEQYF; cdr3_nt: TGTGCCAGCAGCTCTAAAGGGGGGCTCGCCTACGAGCAGTACTTC
clone_size: .; v_call: TRBV5-1; d_call: .; j_call: TRBJ2-6; cdr3_aa: CASKLSPSGANVLTF; cdr3_nt: TGCGCCAGCAAACTTAGCCCCTCTGGGGCCAACGTCCTGACTTTC
clone_size: .; v_call: TRBV29-1; d_call: .; j_call: TRBJ2-7; cdr3_aa: CSVEDLRVTGYEQYF; cdr3_nt: TGCAGCGTTGAAGATCTTCGGGTAACGGGGTACGAGCAGTACTTC
clone_size: .; v_call: TRBV11-2; d_call: TRBD2; j_call: TRBJ2-7; cdr3_aa: CASSSSGNYEQYF; cdr3_nt: TGTGCCAGCAGCTCGAGCGGGAACTACGAGCAGTACTTC
clone_size: .; v_call: TRBV10-3; d_call: .; j_call: TRBJ2-3; cdr3_aa: CAISPGSDTQYF; cdr3_nt: TGTGCCATCAGTCCAGGGTCAGATACGCAGTATTTT
clone_size: .; v_call: TRBV5-1; d_call: .; j_call: TRBJ2-5; cdr3_aa: CASRSADPASQETQYF; cdr3_nt: TGCGCCAGCAGATCCGCAGACCCGGCGAGTCAAGAGACCCAGTACTTC
clone_size: .; v_call: TRBV5-1; d_call: .; j_call: TRBJ2-7; cdr3_aa: CASSSGLNSYEQYF; cdr3_nt: TGCGCCAGCAGTTCGGGTCTTAACTCCTACGAGCAGTACTTC
clone_size: once; v_call: TRBV6-5; d_call: TRBD2; j_call: TRBJ2-2; cdr3_aa: CASSSGLAGAGELFF; cdr3_nt: TGTGCCAGCAGTTCTGGACTAGCGGGAGCCGGGGAGCTGTTTTTT
clone_size: .; v_call: TRBV11-2; d_call: .; j_call: TRBJ2-3; cdr3_aa: CASSLRLHGSTDTQYF; cdr3_nt: TGTGCCAGCAGCTTACGCCTCCATGGAAGCACAGATACGCAGTATTTT
clone_size: once; v_call: TRBV4-1; d_call: TRBD1; j_call: TRBJ2-7; cdr3_aa: CASSRGTGGPYEQYF; cdr3_nt: TGCGCCAGCAGCCGAGGGACAGGGGGTCCCTACGAGCAGTACTTC
clone_size: .; v_call: TRBV18; d_call: .; j_call: TRBJ2-5; cdr3_aa: CASSPSPRQRGGQYF; cdr3_nt: TGTGCCAGCTCACCGTCACCCAGGCAGAGGGGCGGCCAGTACTTC
clone_size: .; v_call: TRBV27; d_call: TRBD2; j_call: TRBJ2-1; cdr3_aa: CASSGLAGRNVQFF; cdr3_nt: TGTGCCAGCAGCGGACTAGCGGGCCGCAATGTGCAGTTCTTC
clone_size: .; v_call: TRBV18; d_call: .; j_call: TRBJ1-5; cdr3_aa: CASSPSIGNQPQHF; cdr3_nt: TGTGCCAGCTCACCATCGATAGGGAATCAGCCCCAGCATTTT
clone_size: .; v_call: TRBV5-5; d_call: TRBD2; j_call: TRBJ2-7; cdr3_aa: CASSETSGETYEQYF; cdr3_nt: TGTGCCAGCAGCGAGACTAGCGGGGAAACCTACGAGCAGTACTTC
clone_size: once; v_call: TRBV18; d_call: TRBD2; j_call: TRBJ2-1; cdr3_aa: CASSTASSGLNEQFF; cdr3_nt: TGTGCCAGCTCGACCGCGTCTAGCGGGTTAAATGAGCAGTTCTTC
clone_size: .; v_call: TRBV19; d_call: .; j_call: TRBJ2-7; cdr3_aa: CASSSGLYEQYF; cdr3_nt: TGTGCCTCATCCAGCGGCCTCTACGAGCAGTACTTC
clone_size: .; v_call: TRBV5-4; d_call: TRBD1; j_call: TRBJ2-3; cdr3_aa: CASSLDRGNTDTQYF; cdr3_nt: TGTGCCAGCAGCTTGGACAGGGGGAACACAGATACGCAGTATTTT
clone_size: .; v_call: TRBV15; d_call: .; j_call: TRBJ2-3; cdr3_aa: CATSSVGPLTDTQYF; cdr3_nt: TGTGCCACCAGCAGTGTGGGGCCCCTCACAGATACGCAGTATTTT
clone_size: .; v_call: TRBV7-8; d_call: .; j_call: TRBJ2-7; cdr3_aa: CASSVDLSYEQYF; cdr3_nt: TGTGCCAGCAGCGTCGACTTGAGCTACGAGCAGTACTTC
clone_size: .; v_call: TRBV5-1; d_call: .; j_call: TRBJ2-2; cdr3_aa: CASSGGANTGELFF; cdr3_nt: TGCGCCAGCAGCGGGGGTGCGAACACCGGGGAGCTGTTTTTT